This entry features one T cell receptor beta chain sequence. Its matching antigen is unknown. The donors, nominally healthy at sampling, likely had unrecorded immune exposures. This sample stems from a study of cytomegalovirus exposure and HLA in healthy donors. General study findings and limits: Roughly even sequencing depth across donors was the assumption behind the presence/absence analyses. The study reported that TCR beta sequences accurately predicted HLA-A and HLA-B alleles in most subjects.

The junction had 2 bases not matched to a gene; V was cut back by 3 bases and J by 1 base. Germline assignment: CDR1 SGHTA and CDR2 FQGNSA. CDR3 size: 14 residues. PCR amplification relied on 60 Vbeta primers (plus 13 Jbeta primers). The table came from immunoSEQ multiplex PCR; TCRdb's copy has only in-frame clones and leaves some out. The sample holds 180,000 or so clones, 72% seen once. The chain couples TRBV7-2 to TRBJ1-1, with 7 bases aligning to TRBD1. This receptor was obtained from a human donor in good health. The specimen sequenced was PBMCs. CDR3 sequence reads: CASSFRQGNTEAFF. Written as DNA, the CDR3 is TGTGCCAGCAGCTTCAGACAGGGGAACACTGAAGCTTTCTTT.